This TCR beta chain was observed in a study of technical replicates of blood from a few donors. The table came from immunoSEQ multiplex PCR; TCRdb's copy has only in-frame clones and leaves some out. The table includes about 17,000 clones, 82% detected once. The sequence was obtained from a human donor in good health. Some clones in this sample may be carry-over from other donors' samples. Input material: PBMCs.

The CDR3 DNA sequence: TGCGCCAGCAGCTTGGAAGCTAGCGGGAGTACAACAGATACGCAGTATTTT. Its translation: CASSLEASGSTTDTQYF. The J gene is TRBJ2-3, the V gene TRBV5-1; TRBD2 matches at 10 bases. The CDR3 contains 17 residues. Germline lookup yields CDR1 SGHRS and CDR2 YFSETQ. V lost 0 bases, J lost 3 bases, and 7 bases stayed unmatched.